This entry lists 8 T cell receptor beta chains sequenced from one sample in a study of T cell repertoires in cytomegalovirus infection. In TCRdb, the reads were re-called with MiXCR into one record per CDR3 protein. The table has about 310,000 distinct CDR3 sequences, around 9.1% seen once; the top ten hold around 2.5%. Sequencing was carried out using PBMCs. The source of these receptors is a human donor in good health (CMV status not recorded). Some clones in this sample may be carry-over from other donors' samples.

This clonotype was counted many times. V usage is TRBV6-5 and J usage is TRBJ2-7; 8 positions match TRBD2. Germline V gives CDR1 MNHEY, CDR2 SVGAGI. The CDR3 spans 15 residues. The ends lost 0 bases at V and 2 bases at J; junction bases unmatched: 3. This CDR3 is CASSYSSGGAYEQYV. In DNA form, the CDR3 reads TGTGCCAGCAGTTACTCGTCGGGGGGGGCCTACGAGCAGTACGTC.

This clonotype was observed many times. The J gene is TRBJ2-7, the V gene TRBV28; the match to TRBD1 covers 7 bases. The CDR3 length is 14 residues. Trimming took 5 bases from V and 3 from J; bases not matched to a gene: 7. CDR1 MDHEN and CDR2 SYDVKM come from the germline V gene. In DNA, the CDR3 is TGTGCCAGCAGTCCCTCCGGGACAGACTACGAGCAGTACGTC. Translation gives CASSPSGTDYEQYV.

The chain has TRBV2 and TRBJ1-2; no clear D gene. The germline CDR1 and CDR2 sequences are SNHLY and FYNNEI. V was cut by 6 bases and J by 0 bases, with 8 bases left in between. The CDR3 covers 13 residues. CDR3 region: CASRTQSNYGYTF. DNA of the CDR3: TGTGCCAGCAGGACTCAATCTAACTATGGCTACACCTTC.

This clonotype has a count of ten or more. V is TRBV20-1 and J is TRBJ2-5, with 10 bases aligning to TRBD2. Losses at the gene ends were 6 bases for V and 7 bases for J; bases not matched to a gene: 8. There are 13 residues in the CDR3. In germline, CDR1 is DFQATT, CDR2 SNEGSKA (reference sequence). The CDR3 sequence: CSASGGGRGTQYF. The CDR3 bases are TGCAGTGCCAGCGGGGGGGGGCGGGGGACCCAGTACTTC.

This clonotype was observed at least ten times. The V and J genes are TRBV12-3 or TRBV12-4 and TRBJ1-5; 7 nucleotides agree with TRBD1. V was clipped by 5 bases and J by 8 bases; unmatched bases: 12. This CDR3 contains 15 residues. CDR3 nucleotides: TGTGCCAGCAGTCCATTAACAGGGGTGGGTAAGCCCCAGCATTTT. This translates into CASSPLTGVGKPQHF.

This clonotype was detected ten times or more. The V and J genes are TRBV14 and TRBJ2-5; 7 bases align to TRBD1. Germline V gives CDR1 SGHDN, CDR2 FVKESK. The CDR3 is made up of 15 amino acids. With V trimmed by 1 base and J by 9 bases, 11 bases remained unmatched. CDR3 loop: CASSQGGTAPGAQYF. CDR3 nucleotides: TGTGCCAGCAGCCAAGGGGGGACAGCGCCCGGGGCCCAGTACTTC.

The chain recombines TRBV29-1 with TRBJ2-4; TRBD2 is a possible D gene (6 bases). The germline V gene has CDR1 SQVTM and CDR2 ANQGSEA. V lost 6 bases and J 0 bases, leaving 15 bases between the germline ends. The CDR3 totals 15 residues. CDR3 nucleotides: TGCAGCGTGGGGCTAGCGTCGGGAGCCAAAAACATTCAGTACTTC. Translated: CSVGLASGAKNIQYF.

This clonotype was seen at least ten times. The rearrangement uses TRBV20-1 and TRBJ2-5; D is possibly TRBD1 or TRBD2 (5 bases each). CDR1 is DFQATT, CDR2 SNEGSKA, per germline (reference sequence). V was cut by 6 bases and J by 12 bases, with 20 bases left in between. This CDR3 spans 12 amino acids. CDR3 nucleotides: TGCAGTGCCAACTCCGCATCGGGACGGGAGTACTTC. This codes for CSANSASGREYF.